This T cell receptor (beta chain) came from a study of cytomegalovirus exposure and HLA in healthy donors. Overall study findings and caveats: Investigators reported 150 to 200 TCR beta chains as tied to cytomegalovirus.

This clone was observed once. Its antigen is as yet unknown. The CDR3 has 16 residues. Germline CDR1 reads SNHLY; CDR2 reads FYNNEI. The V segment lost 6 bases and the J segment 5 bases; nucleotides outside the gene matches: 15. Produced via immunoSEQ multiplex PCR; TCRdb's table is partial and in-frame only. Among roughly 200,000 clones, roughly 86% were seen once, and the ten largest hold 6% to 8.5%. The receptor was derived from a man aged 25-45 years in good health and CMV-seropositive. The chain carries TRBV2 and TRBJ2-5; 7 bases match TRBD1. The material sequenced was PBMCs. In DNA, the CDR3 is TGTGCCAGCAGCCGGAGGTCGGGACAGAGAAGGGAGACCCAGTACTTC. Residues: CASSRRSGQRRETQYF.